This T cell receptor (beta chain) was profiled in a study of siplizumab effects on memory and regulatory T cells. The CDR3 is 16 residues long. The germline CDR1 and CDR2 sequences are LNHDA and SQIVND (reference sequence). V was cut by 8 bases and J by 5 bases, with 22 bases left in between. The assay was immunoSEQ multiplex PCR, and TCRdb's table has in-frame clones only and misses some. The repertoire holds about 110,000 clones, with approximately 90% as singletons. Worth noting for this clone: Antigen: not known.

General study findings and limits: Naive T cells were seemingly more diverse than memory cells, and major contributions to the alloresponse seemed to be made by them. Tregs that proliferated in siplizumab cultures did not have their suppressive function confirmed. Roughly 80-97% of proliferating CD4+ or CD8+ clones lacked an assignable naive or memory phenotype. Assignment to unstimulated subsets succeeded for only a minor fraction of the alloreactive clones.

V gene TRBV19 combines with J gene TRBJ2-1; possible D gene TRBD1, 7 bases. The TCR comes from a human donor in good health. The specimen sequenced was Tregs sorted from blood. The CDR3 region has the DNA TGTGCCAGTTCCTTCCGCGGGACAGTATTAAACAATGAGCAGTTCTTC. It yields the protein CASSFRGTVLNNEQFF. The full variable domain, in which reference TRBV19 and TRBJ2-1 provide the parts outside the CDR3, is DGGITQSPKYLFRKEGQNVTLSCEQNLNHDAMYWYRQDPGQGLRLIYYSQIVNDFQKGDIAEGYSVSREKKESFPLTVTSAQKNPTAFYLCASSFRGTVLNNEQFFGPGTRLTVL.